This T cell receptor (beta chain) was captured by sequencing in a study of CD8 T cells in Susac syndrome. Study context: There were five or six sequenced Susac syndrome patients with active disease and eight or nine in remission. Study observations and caveats: A relatively small number of individuals underwent TCR sequencing and HLA analysis.

For this clonotype: Its antigen is unknown.

The authors sequenced TCR beta from blood CD8+ and CD4+ T cells. Reverse transcription of roughly 0.5 to 1 ug RNA was carried out with random hexamers. A multiplex approach, immunoSEQ multiplex PCR, amplified TCR beta CDR3 across 54 Vbeta and 13 Jbeta. One entry per CDR3 protein, called by TCRdb with MiXCR from the immunoSEQ multiplex PCR reads. The sample lists under 200,000 distinct CDR3 sequences; 94% were seen once. The TCR sequence derives from a human donor with Susac syndrome. The source material was CD4+ T cells from PBMCs.

The CDR3 here is CASSQTGIGSPLHF. CDR3 in DNA: TGTGCCAGCAGCCAAACAGGGATCGGTTCACCCCTCCACTTT. The chain uses TRBV3-1 and TRBJ1-6; the D gene is possibly TRBD1 (6 bases). Germline-derived CDR1 and CDR2 are LGHDT and YNNKEL (reference sequence). This CDR3 is 14 amino acids long. Trimming stripped 2 bases from V and 9 bases from J, with 11 bases between.